Below are 10 T cell receptor beta chains sequenced from a single sample in a study of persistence of HIV-infected CD4 T cells. The immunoSEQ assay was version 4, run in survey mode. Sequencing used immunoSEQ multiplex PCR; TCRdb keeps in-frame clones, though not all of them. The sample yields roughly 35,000 clones, about 91% seen once. These receptors' targets are unknown. Cells were stimulated nonspecifically with anti-CD3/anti-CD28 magnetic beads. Sorting selected CD4+ T cells upregulating both CD40 ligand and CD69. The input for sequencing was CD4+ T cells sorted from PBMCs after approximately 19-hour stimulation, taken from a patient who received antiretroviral therapy. Receptors originate from an adult man with HIV who was CMV-seropositive.

This chain joins TRBV4-1 and TRBJ1-2, with 9 bases matching TRBD1. The V segment lost 3 bases and the J segment 5 bases; nucleotides outside the gene matches: 4. The V gene's germline CDR1 is MGHRA and CDR2 YSYEKL. The length of the CDR3 is 14 residues. CDR3 amino acids: CASSQATGGYGYTF. The CDR3 bases are TGCGCCAGCAGCCAGGCGACAGGGGGATATGGCTACACCTTC.

The DNA for the CDR3 is TGTGCCAGCAGTGAAGCGGGGGTAGGCGGAGCTAACTATGGCTACACCTTC. Translated, it gives CASSEAGVGGANYGYTF. The gene calls are TRBV6-1 and TRBJ1-2; TRBD1 is a possible D gene (5 bases). The CDR3 extends over 17 amino acids. Trimming pared 0 bases from V and 0 bases from J, leaving 14 bases between. Germline V CDR1 and CDR2: MNHNS, SASEGT.

V usage is TRBV29-1 and J usage is TRBJ1-2, with D possibly being TRBD1 (6 bases). The CDR3 length is 12 residues. Germline V gene sequence: CDR1 SQVTM, CDR2 ANQGSEA. Between the trimmed V and J ends, which lost 8 bases and 8 bases, there was a span of 18 bases. CDR3 sequence (DNA): TGCAGCTCACAAGAAGGGACAAGCGGCTACACCTTC. It yields the protein CSSQEGTSGYTF.

The rearrangement links TRBV6-5 to TRBJ1-5; 9 bases match TRBD1. The CDR3 is made up of 14 amino acids. Looked up from germline, CDR1 is MNHEY and CDR2 is SVGAGI. The V and J ends lost 7 bases and 4 bases, in that order; junction bases with no gene match: 5. CDR3 sequence: CASKRTGVNQPQHF. CDR3 bases: TGTGCCAGCAAGAGGACAGGGGTTAATCAGCCCCAGCATTTT.

This clone was observed a handful of times. The chain is built from TRBV7-8 and TRBJ1-2; D ambiguous. Germline CDR1 SGHVS, CDR2 FQNEAQ. The CDR3 runs to 15 residues. Trimming stripped 1 base from V and 5 bases from J, with 14 bases between. This chain's CDR3 is CASSLVKSGPYGYTF. As DNA, the CDR3 is TGTGCCAGCAGCTTAGTGAAATCCGGGCCATATGGCTACACCTTC. The full variable domain, completed using reference TRBV7-8 and TRBJ1-2, is GAGVSQSPRYKVAKRGQDVALRCDPISGHVSLFWYQQALGQGPEFLTYFQNEAQLDKSGLPSDRFFAERPEGSVSTLKIQRTQQEDSAVYLCASSLVKSGPYGYTFGSGTRLTVV.

The CDR3 spells CASSLFRGAYNEQFF. The CDR3 DNA reads TGTGCCAGCAGCTTATTCAGGGGCGCTTACAATGAGCAGTTCTTC. This rearrangement joins TRBV7-3 to TRBJ2-1, with a tentative D call TRBD1 (6 bases). There are 15 residues in the CDR3. Trimming took 2 bases from V and 4 from J, leaving 12 bases between them. CDR1 and CDR2 (germline): SGHTA, FQGTGA.

This clone was recorded once. The chain employs TRBV15 and TRBJ2-1; maybe TRBD1 (5 bases). V was clipped by 0 bases and J by 9 bases, with 15 bases between them. The length of the CDR3 is 15 residues. From germline, CDR1 is LNHNV and CDR2 YYDKDF (reference sequence). For the CDR3, the DNA is TGTGCCACCAGCAGAGATGTAGGTAGTCAGGGTGAGCAGTTCTTC. Translated: CATSRDVGSQGEQFF. The full variable domain, its missing parts supplied by reference TRBV15 and TRBJ2-1, is DAMVIQNPRYQVTQFGKPVTLSCSQTLNHNVMYWYQQKSSQAPKLLFHYYDKDFNNEADTPDNFQSRRPNTSFCFLDIRSPGLGDTAMYLCATSRDVGSQGEQFFGPGTRLTVL.

The chain recombines TRBV6-4 with TRBJ2-1; 7 bases map to TRBD2. The CDR3 loop spans 15 amino acids. The germline V gene encodes CDR1 MRHNA and CDR2 SNTAGT. The J segment lost 10 bases and the V segment lost 0 bases, leaving 9 bases of the junction unmatched. CDR3 nucleotides: TGTGCCAGCAGTGACTCTCCAGCGGGAAACAGGGAGCAGTTCTTC. Translating gives CASSDSPAGNREQFF.

This chain joins TRBV9 and TRBJ1-2, with D possibly matching TRBD1 (5 bases). Trimming took 7 bases from V and 0 from J, leaving 10 bases between them. Per germline, CDR1 SGDLS and CDR2 YYNGEE. The CDR3 is 13 residues long. This CDR3 is CASGGSSNYGYTF. DNA of the CDR3: TGTGCCAGCGGGGGGTCCTCTAACTATGGCTACACCTTC.

This clone was detected only once. V and J are TRBV3-1 (or the pseudogene TRBV3-2) and TRBJ1-2; perhaps TRBD1 as D (6 bases). Germline values: CDR1 LGHDT, CDR2 YNNKEL (reference sequence). The ends were cut back, 4 bases at V and 6 bases at J, with 18 bases in the middle. CDR3 length: 15 residues. Here the CDR3 DNA reads TGTGCCAGCAGCCGAACAGGGAAAGGGGTGGATGGCTACACCTTC. The encoded protein is CASSRTGKGVDGYTF.